These 2 T cell receptor beta chains originate from one sample sequenced in a study of blood T cells in healthy people across ages. For the second PCR, which ran for about 6 to 11 cycles, a sample-barcoded 5' primer and a J-beta primer mix were used. Via MiXCR, TCRdb re-called the 5' RACE reads, giving one row per CDR3 protein. Of around 700,000 distinct CDR3 sequences in the sample, more than 20% are singletons; the top ten hold 9.4%. The same data also went into a second study, on T cells of mothers and their children.

Sequenced input: blood. The receptors originated from a boy aged 10-17 years in good health.

This rearrangement joins TRBV20-1 to TRBJ2-3, with 8 nucleotides matching TRBD2. Germline V gives CDR1 DFQATT, CDR2 SNEGSKA (reference sequence). This CDR3 region has 14 residues. The trim removed 4 bases at V and 6 bases at J, leaving 9 bases unmatched. CDR3 DNA: TGCAGTGCTACCCGGGGGGGCGGTAGGGATACGCAGTATTTT. Protein: CSATRGGGRDTQYF.

This clonotype was seen repeatedly, ten times or more. V is TRBV29-1 and J is TRBJ2-5; a possible D gene is TRBD1 (6 bases). The assigned J gene may be wrong: the sequence end matches TRBJ2-7 better. The CDR3 has 12 residues. CDR1 is SQVTM and CDR2 is ANQGSEA in the germline V gene. The CDR3 DNA reads TGCAGCGCCAGGGGTGATCACTACGAGCAGTACTTC. It encodes CSARGDHYEQYF.